One sample yielded the 23 T cell receptor beta chains listed below, sequenced in a study of human T cells and chemical hapten exposure. TCRdb analysed the RACE reads with MiXCR anew, one entry per CDR3 protein. The profile shows 100,000 or so distinct CDR3 sequences, approximately 10% of them singletons. As to time point: patch test 1, 2 weeks after DPC sensitization. The treatment: therapeutic diphenylcyclopropenone sensitization with weekly scalp DPC. The sample in question was whole blood, obtained in connection with sensitization to the hapten diphenylcyclopropenone (DPC). These receptor sequences come from a woman in her 40s with alopecia areata. Some clones in this sample may be carry-over from other donors' samples.

This clonotype occurred a few times. The V call is TRBV20-1, the J call TRBJ1-4; D is possibly TRBD1 (6 bases). V gave up 0 bases and J gave up 8 bases, with 16 bases separating them. This CDR3 contains 15 residues. Germline V lookup: CDR1 DFQATT, CDR2 SNEGSKA (reference sequence). CDR3 residues: CSARDLGGPGEKLFF. CDR3 DNA: TGCAGTGCTAGAGATCTGGGGGGCCCTGGGGAAAAACTGTTTTTT.

This clonotype was detected only a few times. This chain links TRBV2 with TRBJ2-1; 10 bases line up with TRBD2. Trimming cost V 5 bases and J 10 bases; bases outside gene matches: 8. This CDR3 contains 14 residues. Germline V gene data show CDR1 as SNHLY and CDR2 as FYNNEI. CDR3 in amino acids: CASSSAGGPYEQFF. DNA for the CDR3: TGTGCCAGCAGTTCAGCGGGAGGGCCGTACGAGCAGTTCTTC. The full variable domain, rest sourced from reference TRBV2 and TRBJ2-1, is EPEVTQTPSHQVTQMGQEVILRCVPISNHLYFYWYRQILGQKVEFLVSFYNNEISEKSEIFDDQFSVERPDGSNFTLKIRSTKLEDSAMYFCASSSAGGPYEQFFGPGTRLTVL.

This clonotype was seen a few times. The chain links TRBV3-1 to TRBJ2-5; the D gene is possibly TRBD1 (6 bases). V lost 3 bases to trimming and J lost 0 bases, with 8 bases between them. This CDR3 spans 14 amino acids. From germline, CDR1 is LGHDT and CDR2 YNNKEL (reference sequence). The CDR3 loop is CASSHRDNQETQYF. In nucleotides, the CDR3 is TGTGCCAGCAGCCACCGGGACAACCAAGAGACCCAGTACTTC.

This clonotype came up a few times. The chain employs TRBV29-1 and TRBJ2-1; maybe TRBD2 (5 bases). This CDR3 has 12 residues. V was pared by 6 bases and J by 4 bases, with 10 bases between. Germline V gives CDR1 SQVTM, CDR2 ANQGSEA. Here the CDR3 DNA reads TGCAGCGTGGGCGGGCGGTACAATGAGCAGTTCTTC. Amino acid sequence: CSVGGRYNEQFF.

This clonotype was detected a few times. The J gene is TRBJ1-2, the V gene TRBV3-1; 11 bases agree with TRBD1. Germline V gene data show CDR1 as LGHDT and CDR2 as YNNKEL (reference sequence). The CDR3 covers 17 residues. J lost 7 bases, V lost 5 bases, and 15 bases had no gene match. DNA of the CDR3: TGTGCCAGCAGCACTCGCGTAGGACAGGGGGCGCAGGGTGGCTACACCTTC. It encodes CASSTRVGQGAQGGYTF.

The chain links TRBV6-5 to TRBJ1-1; possible D gene TRBD1, 6 bases. V was clipped by 0 bases and J by 3 bases, with 8 bases between them. Germline CDR1 and CDR2: MNHEY and SVGAGI. The CDR3 extends over 14 amino acids. CDR3 loop: CASSYSRTDTEAFF. Written as DNA, the CDR3 is TGTGCCAGCAGTTACTCGAGGACAGACACTGAAGCTTTCTTT.

This clonotype has only a few counts. This sequence joins TRBV7-2 and TRBJ2-1, with D possibly matching TRBD2 (9 bases). Germline V gene lookup returns CDR1 SGHTA and CDR2 FQGNSA. V gave up 6 bases and J gave up 7 bases, with 22 bases separating them. CDR3 length: 16 amino acids. The CDR3 sequence is CASRQGGLAGFNEQFF. The CDR3 coding sequence is TGTGCCAGCAGACAGGGGGGGCTAGCGGGATTTAATGAGCAGTTCTTC. Full variable domain (outside the CDR3, taken from reference TRBV7-2 and TRBJ2-1): GAGVSQSPSNKVTEKGKDVELRCDPISGHTALYWYRQSLGQGLEFLIYFQGNSAPDKSGLPSDRFSAERTGGSVSTLTIQRTQQEDSAVYLCASRQGGLAGFNEQFFGPGTRLTVL.

This clonotype has a handful of counts. This chain links TRBV12-3 or TRBV12-4 with TRBJ2-1; no definite D call. The CDR3 sequence is 15 residues long. The V and J ends lost 3 bases and 6 bases respectively, with 15 bases between them. The CDR3 protein is CASSFGRASRNEQFF. CDR3 in DNA: TGTGCCAGCAGTTTCGGTCGCGCCTCCCGCAATGAGCAGTTCTTC.

In this sample, this clonotype turned up a few times. The genes are TRBV6-2 or TRBV6-3 and TRBJ2-2; 13 positions match TRBD2. Germline lookup yields CDR1 MNHEY and CDR2 SVGEGT. This CDR3 contains 14 residues. V shed 6 bases, J shed 5 bases, and the junction held 0 bases outside the gene matches. CDR3 residues: CASRLAGGTGELFF. The CDR3 bases are TGTGCCAGCAGACTAGCGGGGGGGACCGGGGAGCTGTTTTTT.

This sequence joins TRBV9 and TRBJ2-1, with D perhaps being TRBD1 or TRBD2 (6 bases each). The V and J ends lost 0 bases and 0 bases respectively, with 10 bases between them. Germline assignment: CDR1 SGDLS and CDR2 YYNGEE. This CDR3 spans 16 amino acids. CDR3 amino acids: CASSVGGASSYNEQFF. The DNA of the CDR3 is TGTGCCAGCAGCGTAGGGGGGGCGAGCTCCTACAATGAGCAGTTCTTC.

This clonotype appeared a few times. The rearrangement uses TRBV5-1 and TRBJ2-1; TRBD2 agrees at 7 bases. The V gene end was trimmed by 1 base and the J gene end by 1 base; junction bases not matched to a gene: 14. This CDR3 contains 19 residues. Germline loops: CDR1 SGHRS, CDR2 YFSETQ. This chain's CDR3 is CASSLRLAVTLQSYNEQFF. Written as DNA, the CDR3 is TGCGCCAGCAGCTTGCGGCTAGCGGTCACCCTTCAGTCCTACAATGAGCAGTTCTTC.

The chain employs TRBV29-1 and TRBJ2-4; 9 bases map to TRBD2. Germline assignment: CDR1 SQVTM and CDR2 ANQGSEA. This CDR3 contains 17 residues. V gave up 2 bases and J gave up 2 bases; unmatched junction bases: 10. The CDR3 DNA sequence: TGCAGCGTTGAACTCCTCCTAGCGGGGTTGACCAAAAACATTCAGTACTTC. The encoded protein is CSVELLLAGLTKNIQYF.

This clonotype came up a few times. V gene TRBV20-1 combines with J gene TRBJ2-6; the D gene is possibly TRBD1 (6 bases). This CDR3 region has 16 residues. The germline CDR1 and CDR2 sequences are DFQATT and SNEGSKA (reference sequence). Trimming took 0 bases from V and 0 from J, leaving 9 bases between them. CDR3 in amino acids: CSARDPRGSGANVLTF. The CDR3 nucleotides are TGCAGTGCTAGAGATCCCAGGGGCTCTGGGGCCAACGTCCTGACTTTC.

This clonotype was counted at least ten times. The rearrangement uses TRBV12-3 or TRBV12-4 and TRBJ1-4; 8 bases are a match to TRBD1. The V gene end was trimmed by 6 bases and the J gene end by 13 bases; junction bases not matched to a gene: 13. This CDR3 region has 14 residues. CDR3 sequence: CASRRQGAGFGLFF. The CDR3 bases are TGTGCCAGCAGACGTCAGGGGGCGGGTTTTGGACTGTTTTTT.

This clonotype appeared many times. The chain combines TRBV4-3 with TRBJ2-1, with 8 bases identical to TRBD2. In germline, CDR1 is LGHNA, CDR2 YSLEER. CDR3 size: 14 residues. With V trimmed by 3 bases and J by 8 bases, 6 bases remained unmatched. The CDR3 nucleotides read TGCGCCAGCAGCCATCGGGGGGGCGGGTATGAGCAGTTCTTC. This translates into CASSHRGGGYEQFF.

This clonotype has only a few counts. This chain connects TRBV6-5 to TRBJ2-5; no clear D gene. The germline V gene encodes CDR1 MNHEY and CDR2 SVGAGI. The CDR3 runs 14 residues. V shed 0 bases and J shed 2 bases, with 7 bases lying between them. Here the CDR3 DNA reads TGTGCCAGCAGTTACTCGAAAGCTCAAGAGACCCAGTACTTC. It codes for CASSYSKAQETQYF.

In this sample, this clonotype turned up a few times. The junction and the germline gene differ at one end; a read error may be behind it. V gene TRBV28 combines with J gene TRBJ1-6; the D gene is possibly TRBD1 (5 bases). The CDR3 consists of 16 residues. Germline assignment: CDR1 MDHEN and CDR2 SYDVKM. In nucleotides, the CDR3 is TGTGTCAGCAGTTCCCGAAGAGGGACCGGGAATTCACCCCTCCACTTT. Its translation is CVSSSRRGTGNSPLHF.

This clonotype appeared a few times. This rearrangement joins TRBV10-3 to TRBJ2-7, with 7 bases identical to TRBD2. The CDR3 spans 15 residues. Germline V CDR1 and CDR2: ENHRY, SYGVKD. Trimming removed 3 bases from V and 3 bases from J; junction bases left unmatched: 8. The CDR3 sequence: CAISDSGTTVYEQYF. The CDR3 bases are TGTGCCATCAGTGATTCCGGGACTACCGTCTACGAGCAGTACTTC.

The chain joins TRBV5-4 to TRBJ2-5, with D unclear. This CDR3 has 13 amino acids. V gave up 1 base and J gave up 2 bases, with 6 bases separating them. Germline-derived CDR1 and CDR2 are SGHNT and YYREEE (reference sequence). CDR3 loop: CASSLYQQETQYF. The CDR3 region has the DNA TGTGCCAGCAGCTTGTACCAGCAAGAGACCCAGTACTTC.

This clonotype was counted between two and nine times. V gene TRBV15 combines with J gene TRBJ1-1, with unresolved D. The germline CDR1 and CDR2 sequences are LNHNV and YYDKDF (reference sequence). The CDR3 is 16 residues long. With 3 bases removed from V and 5 bases from J, the gap between germline ends came to 19 bases. The chain's CDR3 is CATSRSIGQSETEAFF. The CDR3 DNA follows: TGTGCCACCAGCAGGTCAATAGGGCAGAGCGAAACTGAAGCTTTCTTT.

This clonotype turned up a few times. The chain employs TRBV5-1 and TRBJ1-1, with TRBD1 matching 7 bases. This CDR3 has 15 residues. The germline gives CDR1 SGHRS, CDR2 YFSETQ. V was pared by 4 bases and J by 1 base, with 7 bases of the junction left unmatched. CDR3 protein: CASSLRTGENTEAFF. The DNA of the CDR3 is TGCGCCAGCAGCCTAAGGACAGGAGAGAACACTGAAGCTTTCTTT.

This clonotype was seen a handful of times. The chain employs TRBV4-3 and TRBJ1-5, with TRBD1 identical over 7 bases. CDR3 size: 14 residues. The ends lost 1 base at V and 5 bases at J; junction bases unmatched: 2. Germline V lookup: CDR1 LGHNA, CDR2 YSLEER. This CDR3 reads CASSQGDRDQPQHF. CDR3 in DNA: TGCGCCAGCAGCCAAGGTGACAGGGATCAGCCCCAGCATTTT.

A few counts support this clonotype. V and J are TRBV18 and TRBJ2-7, with D perhaps assigned TRBD1 or TRBD2 (5 bases each). Trimming removed 6 bases at V and 2 bases at J, with 14 bases between. The V gene's germline CDR1 is KGHSH and CDR2 LQKENI. This CDR3 has 14 residues. CDR3 protein: CASSQGDGTYEQYF. In DNA form, the CDR3 reads TGTGCCAGCTCTCAAGGGGACGGGACCTACGAGCAGTACTTC.